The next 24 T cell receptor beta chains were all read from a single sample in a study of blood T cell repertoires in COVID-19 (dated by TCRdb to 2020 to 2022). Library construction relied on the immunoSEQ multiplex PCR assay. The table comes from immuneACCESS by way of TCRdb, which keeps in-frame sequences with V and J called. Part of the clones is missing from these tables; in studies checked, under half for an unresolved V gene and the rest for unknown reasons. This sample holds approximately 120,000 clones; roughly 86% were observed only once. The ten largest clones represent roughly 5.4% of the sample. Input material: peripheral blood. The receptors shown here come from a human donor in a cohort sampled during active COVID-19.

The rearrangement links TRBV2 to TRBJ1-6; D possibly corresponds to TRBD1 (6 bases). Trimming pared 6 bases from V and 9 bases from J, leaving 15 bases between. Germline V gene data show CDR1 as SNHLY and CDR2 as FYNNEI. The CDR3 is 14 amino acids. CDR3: CASRDSEPFSPLHF. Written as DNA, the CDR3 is TGTGCCAGCAGGGACAGCGAACCTTTTTCACCCCTCCACTTT. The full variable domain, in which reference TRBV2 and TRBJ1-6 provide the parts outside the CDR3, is EPEVTQTPSHQVTQMGQEVILRCVPISNHLYFYWYRQILGQKVEFLVSFYNNEISEKSEIFDDQFSVERPDGSNFTLKIRSTKLEDSAMYFCASRDSEPFSPLHFGNGTRLTVT.

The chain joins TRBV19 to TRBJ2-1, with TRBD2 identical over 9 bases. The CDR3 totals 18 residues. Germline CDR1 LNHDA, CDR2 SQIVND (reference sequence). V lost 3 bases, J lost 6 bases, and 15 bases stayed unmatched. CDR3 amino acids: CASSIPPHSGRTGNEQFF. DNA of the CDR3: TGTGCCAGTAGTATCCCACCACATAGCGGGAGAACGGGCAATGAGCAGTTCTTC.

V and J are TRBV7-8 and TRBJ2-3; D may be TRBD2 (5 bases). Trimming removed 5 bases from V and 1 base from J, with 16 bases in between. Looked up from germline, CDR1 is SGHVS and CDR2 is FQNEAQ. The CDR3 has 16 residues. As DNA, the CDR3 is TGTGCCAGCAGCCTACGGGAAGCTGCCGGCACAGATACGCAGTATTTT. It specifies CASSLREAAGTDTQYF.

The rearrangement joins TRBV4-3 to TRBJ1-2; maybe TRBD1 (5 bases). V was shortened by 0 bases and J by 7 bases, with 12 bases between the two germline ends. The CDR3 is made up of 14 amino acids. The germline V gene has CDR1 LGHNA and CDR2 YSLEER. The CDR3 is CASSQDGTRAGYTF. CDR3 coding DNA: TGCGCCAGCAGCCAAGATGGAACCAGGGCTGGCTACACCTTC.

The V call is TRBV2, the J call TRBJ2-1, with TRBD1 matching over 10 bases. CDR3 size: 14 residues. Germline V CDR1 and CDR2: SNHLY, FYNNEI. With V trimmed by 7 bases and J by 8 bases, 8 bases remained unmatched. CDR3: CASIGGQGIHEQFF. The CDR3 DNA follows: TGTGCCAGCATTGGGGGACAGGGGATCCATGAGCAGTTCTTC.

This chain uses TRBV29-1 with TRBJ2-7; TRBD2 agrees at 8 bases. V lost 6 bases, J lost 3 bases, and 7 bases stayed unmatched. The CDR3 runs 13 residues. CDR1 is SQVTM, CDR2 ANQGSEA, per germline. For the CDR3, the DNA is TGCAGCGTCTCACTAGCGGCAAACTACGAGCAGTACTTC. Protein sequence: CSVSLAANYEQYF.

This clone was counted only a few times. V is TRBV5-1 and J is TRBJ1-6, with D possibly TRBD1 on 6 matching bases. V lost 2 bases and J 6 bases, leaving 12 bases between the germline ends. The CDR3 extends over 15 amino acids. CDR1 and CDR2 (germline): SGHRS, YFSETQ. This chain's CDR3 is CASSLAGAANSPLHF. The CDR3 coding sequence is TGCGCCAGCAGCTTAGCAGGGGCCGCTAATTCACCCCTCCACTTT.

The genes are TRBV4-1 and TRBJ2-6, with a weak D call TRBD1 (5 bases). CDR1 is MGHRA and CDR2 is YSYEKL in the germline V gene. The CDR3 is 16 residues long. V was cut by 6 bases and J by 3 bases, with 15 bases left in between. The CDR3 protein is CASRWSRAVGANVLTF. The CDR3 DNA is TGCGCCAGCAGGTGGAGCAGGGCGGTTGGGGCCAACGTCCTGACTTTC.

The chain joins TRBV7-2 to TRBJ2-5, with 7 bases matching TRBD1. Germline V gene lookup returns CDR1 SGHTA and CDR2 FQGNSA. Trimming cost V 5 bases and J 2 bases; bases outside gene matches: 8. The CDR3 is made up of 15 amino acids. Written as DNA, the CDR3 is TGTGCCAGCAGCCAACAGACAGGGTCTCAAGAGACCCAGTACTTC. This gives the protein CASSQQTGSQETQYF.

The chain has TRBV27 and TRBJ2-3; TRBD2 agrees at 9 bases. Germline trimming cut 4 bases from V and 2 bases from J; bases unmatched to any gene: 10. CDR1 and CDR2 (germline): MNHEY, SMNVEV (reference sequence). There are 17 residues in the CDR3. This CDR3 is CASSSSSSGTLTDTQYF. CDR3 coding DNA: TGTGCCAGCAGTTCCAGCTCTAGCGGGACCCTCACAGATACGCAGTATTTT.

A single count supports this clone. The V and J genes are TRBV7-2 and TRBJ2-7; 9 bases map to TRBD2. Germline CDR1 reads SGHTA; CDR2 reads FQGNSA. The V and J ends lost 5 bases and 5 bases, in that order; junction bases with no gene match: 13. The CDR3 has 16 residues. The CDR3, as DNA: TGTGCCAGCAGCCCGAGCGCTAGCGGGATCATGCACGAGCAGTACTTC. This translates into CASSPSASGIMHEQYF.

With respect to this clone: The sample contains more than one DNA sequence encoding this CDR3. The CDR3 DNA reads TGTGCCAGCAGTCCGGGACAGGGGAACACTGAAGCTTTCTTT. Its protein is CASSPGQGNTEAFF. V and J are TRBV5-4 and TRBJ1-1; 9 bases agree with TRBD1. J lost 1 base, V lost 5 bases, and 3 bases had no gene match. In germline, CDR1 is SGHNT, CDR2 YYREEE (reference sequence). The CDR3 is 14 residues long.

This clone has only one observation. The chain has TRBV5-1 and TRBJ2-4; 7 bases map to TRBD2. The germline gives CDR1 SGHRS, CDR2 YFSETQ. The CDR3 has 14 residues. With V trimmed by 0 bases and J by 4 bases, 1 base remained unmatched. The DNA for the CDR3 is TGCGCCAGCAGCTTGGGACTAGCTAAAAACATTCAGTACTTC. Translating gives CASSLGLAKNIQYF.

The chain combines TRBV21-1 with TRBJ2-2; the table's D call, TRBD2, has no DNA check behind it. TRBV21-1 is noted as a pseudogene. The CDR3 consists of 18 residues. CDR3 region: CASSKVPSGRGYTGELFF. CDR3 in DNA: TGTGCCAGCAGCAAAGTTCCTAGCGGGAGGGGCTACACCGGGGAGCTGTTTTTT.

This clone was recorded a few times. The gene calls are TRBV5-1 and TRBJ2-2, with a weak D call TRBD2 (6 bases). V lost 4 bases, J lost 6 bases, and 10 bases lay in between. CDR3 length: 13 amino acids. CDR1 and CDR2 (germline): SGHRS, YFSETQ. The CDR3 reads CASSPGTSGELFF. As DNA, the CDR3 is TGCGCCAGCAGCCCGGGGACTTCCGGGGAGCTGTTTTTT.

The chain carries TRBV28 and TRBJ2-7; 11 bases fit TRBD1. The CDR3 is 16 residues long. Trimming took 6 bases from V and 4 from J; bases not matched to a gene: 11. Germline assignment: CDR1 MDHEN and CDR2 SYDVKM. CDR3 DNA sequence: TGTGCCAGCAGCCAGACCCGGACAGGGGGCAAATACGAGCAGTACTTC. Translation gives CASSQTRTGGKYEQYF.

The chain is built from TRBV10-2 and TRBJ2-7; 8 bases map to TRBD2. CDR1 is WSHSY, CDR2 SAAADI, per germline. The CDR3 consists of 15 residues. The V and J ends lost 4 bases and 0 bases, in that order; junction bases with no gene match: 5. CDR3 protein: CASSVSGRSSYEQYF. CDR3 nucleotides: TGCGCCAGCAGTGTCAGCGGGAGAAGCTCCTACGAGCAGTACTTC.

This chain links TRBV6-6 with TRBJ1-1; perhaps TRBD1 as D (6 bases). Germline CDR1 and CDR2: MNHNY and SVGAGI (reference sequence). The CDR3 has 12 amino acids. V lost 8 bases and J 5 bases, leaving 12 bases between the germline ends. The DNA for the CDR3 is TGTGCCAGCGGGGGGGCTTGGACTGAAGCTTTCTTT. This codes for CASGGAWTEAFF.

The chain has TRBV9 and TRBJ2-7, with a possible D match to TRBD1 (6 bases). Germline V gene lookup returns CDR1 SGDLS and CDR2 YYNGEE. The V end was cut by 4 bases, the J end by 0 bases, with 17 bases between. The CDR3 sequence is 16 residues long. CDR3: CASSPRVGGSSYEQYF. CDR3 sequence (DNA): TGTGCCAGCAGCCCCCGGGTAGGGGGAAGCTCCTACGAGCAGTACTTC.

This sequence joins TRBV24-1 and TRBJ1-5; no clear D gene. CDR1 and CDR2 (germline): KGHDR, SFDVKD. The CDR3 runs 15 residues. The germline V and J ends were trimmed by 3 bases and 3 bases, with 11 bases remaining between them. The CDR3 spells CATSDPTAPNQPQHF. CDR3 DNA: TGTGCCACCAGTGATCCTACAGCCCCCAATCAGCCCCAGCATTTT.

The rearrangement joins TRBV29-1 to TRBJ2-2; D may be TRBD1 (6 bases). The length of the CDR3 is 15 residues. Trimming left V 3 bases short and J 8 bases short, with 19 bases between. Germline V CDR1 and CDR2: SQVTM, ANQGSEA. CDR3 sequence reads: CSVDLRAGAGGELFF. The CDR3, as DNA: TGCAGCGTTGATTTACGGGCAGGGGCTGGGGGGGAGCTGTTTTTT.

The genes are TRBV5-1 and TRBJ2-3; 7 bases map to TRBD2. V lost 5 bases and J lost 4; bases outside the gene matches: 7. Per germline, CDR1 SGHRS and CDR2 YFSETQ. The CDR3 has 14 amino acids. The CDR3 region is CASRGGSGADTQYF. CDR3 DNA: TGCGCCAGCAGGGGGGGGAGCGGTGCAGATACGCAGTATTTT. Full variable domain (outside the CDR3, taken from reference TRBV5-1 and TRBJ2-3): KAGVTQTPRYLIKTRGQQVTLSCSPISGHRSVSWYQQTPGQGLQFLFEYFSETQRNKGNFPGRFSGRQFSNSRSEMNVSTLELGDSALYLCASRGGSGADTQYFGPGTRLTVL.

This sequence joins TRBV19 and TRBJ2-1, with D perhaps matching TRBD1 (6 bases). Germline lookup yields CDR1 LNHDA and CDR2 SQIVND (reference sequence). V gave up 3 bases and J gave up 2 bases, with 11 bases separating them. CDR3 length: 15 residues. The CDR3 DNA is TGTGCCAGTAGTATCCAACAGGGCCCCTACAATGAGCAGTTCTTC. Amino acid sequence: CASSIQQGPYNEQFF. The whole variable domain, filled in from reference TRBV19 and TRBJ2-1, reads DGGITQSPKYLFRKEGQNVTLSCEQNLNHDAMYWYRQDPGQGLRLIYYSQIVNDFQKGDIAEGYSVSREKKESFPLTVTSAQKNPTAFYLCASSIQQGPYNEQFFGPGTRLTVL.

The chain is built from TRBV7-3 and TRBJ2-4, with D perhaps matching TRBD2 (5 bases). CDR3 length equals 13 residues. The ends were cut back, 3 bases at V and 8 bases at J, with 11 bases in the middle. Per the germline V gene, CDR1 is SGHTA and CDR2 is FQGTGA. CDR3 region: CASSFTIGDIQYF. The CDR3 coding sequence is TGTGCCAGCAGCTTTACAATCGGGGACATTCAGTACTTC.